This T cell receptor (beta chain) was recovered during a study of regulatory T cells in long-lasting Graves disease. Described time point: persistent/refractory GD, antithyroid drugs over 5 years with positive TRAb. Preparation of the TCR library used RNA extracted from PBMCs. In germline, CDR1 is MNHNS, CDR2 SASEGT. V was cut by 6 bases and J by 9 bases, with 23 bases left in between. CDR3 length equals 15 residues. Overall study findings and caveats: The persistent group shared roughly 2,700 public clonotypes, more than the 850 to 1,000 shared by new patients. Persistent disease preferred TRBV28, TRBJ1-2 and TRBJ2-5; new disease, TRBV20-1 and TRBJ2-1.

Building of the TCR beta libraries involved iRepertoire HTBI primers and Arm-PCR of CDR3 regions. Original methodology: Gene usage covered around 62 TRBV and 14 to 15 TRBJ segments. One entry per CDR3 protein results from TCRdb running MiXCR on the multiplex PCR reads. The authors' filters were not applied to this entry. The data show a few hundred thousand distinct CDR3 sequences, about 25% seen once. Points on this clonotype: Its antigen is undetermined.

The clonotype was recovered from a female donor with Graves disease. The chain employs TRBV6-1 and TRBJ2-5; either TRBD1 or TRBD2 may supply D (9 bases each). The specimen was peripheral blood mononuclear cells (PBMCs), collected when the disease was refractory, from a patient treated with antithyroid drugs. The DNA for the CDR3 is TGTGCCAGCAGAAAGGGACAGGGCGGGAGGGAGGCCCAGTACTTC. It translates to CASRKGQGGREAQYF.